A selection of T cell receptor beta chains follows, all from one sample in a study of blood T cell repertoires in COVID-19. Repertoires were generated with immunoSEQ multiplex PCR, while TCRdb's copy carries only in-frame clones and drops some. There are about 170,000 clones in the sample; around four fifths occur only once, and roughly 14% lies in the top ten. Sequencing was performed on peripheral blood. Receptor source: a woman between 65 and 79 years old with COVID-19, enrolled during active disease. Both conserved end residues are part of each CDR3. A D gene is named only where the DNA matches it firmly. Rows give clone size only sometimes, using once, few, many, or a class for an expanded clone.

once | TRBD2 | TRBJ2-4 | TRBV19 | TGTGCCAGTAGTATTCGACCGGGACTAACAACTATTCAGTACTTC | CASSIRPGLTTIQYF
. | TRBD2 | TRBJ2-7 | TRBV11-2 | TGTGCCAGCAGCTCACTGACTAGCGTGTCACCCTACGAGCAGTACTTC | CASSSLTSVSPYEQYF
. | TRBD1 | TRBJ1-1 | TRBV6-1 | TGTGCCAGCAGTGAAAAAATGGACAGGAGAAACACTGAAGCTTTCTTT | CASSEKMDRRNTEAFF
. | TRBD1 | TRBJ1-2 | TRBV28 | TGTGCCAGCAGTTCCAGGGGGAAAGGAAACTATGGCTACACCTTC | CASSSRGKGNYGYTF
. | TRBD1 | TRBJ1-5 | TRBV7-2 | TGTGCCAGCAGCCGGGACAGGGAGCGCAATCAGCCCCAGCATTTT | CASSRDRERNQPQHF
. | TRBD2 | TRBJ2-1 | TRBV18 | TGTGCCAGCTCACGCAGCGGGAGAGGGGCCAATGAGCAGTTCTTC | CASSRSGRGANEQFF
. | . | TRBJ2-3 | TRBV19 | TGTGCCAGTAGTTCCGGGACACCCTGGGCAGATACGCAGTATTTT | CASSSGTPWADTQYF
once | TRBD2 | TRBJ2-7 | TRBV10-3 | TGTGCCACCAACAGCGGGGCGGCCTACGAGCAGTACTTC | CATNSGAAYEQYF
few | TRBD2 | TRBJ2-2 | TRBV4-2 | TGTGCCAGCAGCCAGGAACTAGCGGGGAGCAACACCGGGGAGCTGTTTTTT | CASSQELAGSNTGELFF
. | TRBD1 | TRBJ1-4 | TRBV28 | TGTGCCAGCAGTTTACCCGAACCGGGACAGGCTGAGGAAAAACTGTTTTTT | CASSLPEPGQAEEKLFF
. | . | TRBJ2-4 | TRBV20-1 | TGCAGTGCTAGTGAATGGGGGGAGAGGGCCAAAAACATTCAGTACTTC | CSASEWGERAKNIQYF
. | . | TRBJ1-1 | TRBV7-8 | TGTGCCAGCAGCACTAATAACGGGGGATCTGAAGCTTTCTTT | CASSTNNGGSEAFF
few | TRBD2 | TRBJ2-5 | TRBV5-5 | TGTGCCAGCAGCTTGGGGACTAGCCGGGAGACCCAGTACTTC | CASSLGTSRETQYF
. | TRBD1 | TRBJ2-5 | TRBV7-3 | TGTGCCAGCAGCATGGGACAGGAAGGGACCCAGTACTTC | CASSMGQEGTQYF